This passage covers 27 T cell receptor beta chains from one sample sequenced in a study of neurological immune-mediated disorders. TCRdb recomputed calls from the 5' RACE reads with MiXCR, one row per CDR3 protein. The repertoire holds roughly 65,000 distinct CDR3 sequences, with around 5% as singletons. Material: PBMCs. The receptors originated from a human donor with multiple sclerosis. The donor label of this sample is uncertain.

This clonotype was seen at least ten times. The genes are TRBV5-6 and TRBJ1-1; D not resolved. V was clipped by 1 base and J by 4 bases, with 11 bases between them. This CDR3 region has 14 residues. CDR1 is SGHDT and CDR2 is YYEEEE in the germline V gene. CDR3 sequence (DNA): TGTGCCAGCAGCTTGATGATCCCGGGCACTGAAGCTTTCTTT. Amino acids: CASSLMIPGTEAFF.

This clonotype was seen at least ten times. V and J are TRBV11-2 and TRBJ1-1; possibly TRBD1 for D (5 bases). CDR1 and CDR2 from the germline V gene are SGHAT and FQNNGV. CDR3 length: 15 amino acids. Trimming shortened V by 4 bases and J by 2 bases, and 14 bases separated the two germline ends. The CDR3 region is CASSSPAGGNTEAFF. Written as DNA, the CDR3 is TGTGCCAGCAGCTCCCCTGCCGGGGGTAACACTGAAGCTTTCTTT. Using reference TRBV11-2 and TRBJ1-1 for the parts outside the CDR3, the full variable domain is EAGVAQSPRYKIIEKRQSVAFWCNPISGHATLYWYQQILGQGPKLLIQFQNNGVVDDSQLPKDRFSAERLKGVDSTLKIQPAKLEDSAVYLCASSSPAGGNTEAFFGQGTRLTVV.

This clonotype was seen more than once but under ten times. The chain couples TRBV12-3 or TRBV12-4 to TRBJ1-3; 7 bases match TRBD1. The ends lost 5 bases at V and 10 bases at J; junction bases unmatched: 8. The CDR3 runs to 13 residues. The CDR3 DNA reads as TGTGCCAGCAGTAGAGGGACAGCTAAGACCATATATTTT. Protein sequence: CASSRGTAKTIYF.

This clonotype was seen at least ten times. The chain is built from TRBV5-6 and TRBJ2-2; D is unresolved. Looked up from germline, CDR1 is SGHDT and CDR2 is YYEEEE. Between the trimmed V and J ends, which lost 2 bases and 4 bases, there was a span of 9 bases. This CDR3 contains 14 residues. In DNA, the CDR3 is TGTGCCAGCAGCTTAGTTGACGGCACCGGGGAGCTGTTTTTT. This codes for CASSLVDGTGELFF. The full variable domain, completed using reference TRBV5-6 and TRBJ2-2, is DAGVTQSPTHLIKTRGQQVTLRCSPKSGHDTVSWYQQALGQGPQFIFQYYEEEERQRGNFPDRFSGHQFPNYSSELNVNALLLGDSALYLCASSLVDGTGELFFGEGSRLTVL.

There are many counts of this clonotype. The chain links TRBV12-3 or TRBV12-4 to TRBJ1-2, with 7 bases fitting TRBD1. The CDR3 runs 13 residues. V gave up 6 bases and J gave up 2 bases; unmatched junction bases: 3. CDR3 region: CASSPQGNYGYTF. CDR3 nucleotides: TGTGCCAGCAGCCCACAGGGGAACTATGGCTACACCTTC.

This clonotype came up many times. The chain combines TRBV6-4 with TRBJ2-1, with 10 bases fitting TRBD2. CDR1 MRHNA and CDR2 SNTAGT come from the germline V gene. The CDR3 runs 15 residues. Unmatched junction bases numbered 4, after V lost 7 bases and J lost 1 base. CDR3 amino acids: CASIGAGGSYNEQFF. DNA for the CDR3: TGTGCCAGCATCGGAGCGGGGGGGTCCTACAATGAGCAGTTCTTC.

The sample holds many counts of this clonotype. The genes are TRBV4-1 and TRBJ2-7, with a possible D match to TRBD1 (7 bases). Germline assignment: CDR1 MGHRA and CDR2 YSYEKL. The CDR3 has 16 amino acids. Trimming stripped 0 bases from V and 4 bases from J, with 16 bases between. As DNA, the CDR3 is TGCGCCAGCAGCCAAGATTTGGAGGGGGCGGAGTACGAGCAGTACTTC. Residues: CASSQDLEGAEYEQYF.

This clonotype was picked up many times. The chain uses TRBV20-1 and TRBJ2-1; 8 positions match TRBD1. The V gene end was trimmed by 0 bases and the J gene end by 6 bases; junction bases not matched to a gene: 10. Looked up from germline, CDR1 is DFQATT and CDR2 is SNEGSKA (reference sequence). The CDR3 loop spans 16 amino acids. The CDR3 region has the DNA TGCAGTGCTAGAGATAGGAGGGGACAGGAGAGCAATGAGCAGTTCTTC. This codes for CSARDRRGQESNEQFF.

This clonotype was detected many times. The chain joins TRBV5-1 to TRBJ1-5; 8 nucleotides match TRBD1. This CDR3 comprises 13 residues. Germline trimming cut 2 bases from V and 5 bases from J; bases unmatched to any gene: 0. The germline CDR1 and CDR2 sequences are SGHRS and YFSETQ. CDR3 nucleotides: TGCGCCAGCAGCTTACAGGGGGATCAGCCCCAGCATTTT. Its translation: CASSLQGDQPQHF.

This clonotype occurred many times. The DNA for the CDR3 is TGTGCCAGCAGCTATAGCGGGGGGTTTGGTTATGAGCAGTTCTTC. Residues: CASSYSGGFGYEQFF. The rearrangement uses TRBV5-8 and TRBJ2-1; 10 bases align to TRBD2. The CDR3 spans 15 residues. Germline V lookup: CDR1 SGHTS, CDR2 YDEGEE. Germline trimming cut 3 bases from V and 8 bases from J; bases unmatched to any gene: 8. Full variable domain (rest looked up from reference TRBV5-8 and TRBJ2-1): EAGVTQSPTHLIKTRGQQATLRCSPISGHTSVYWYQQALGLGLQFLLWYDEGEERNRGNFPPRFSGRQFPNYSSELNVNALELEDSALYLCASSYSGGFGYEQFFGPGTRLTVL.

This clonotype came up many times. The chain combines TRBV5-1 with TRBJ2-5; D ambiguous. The V end lost 4 bases, the J end lost 0 bases, and 4 bases lay between the germline ends. CDR1 and CDR2 from the germline V gene are SGHRS and YFSETQ. CDR3 length equals 12 residues. The CDR3 reads CASSRYQETQYF. The CDR3 coding sequence is TGCGCCAGCAGCAGGTACCAAGAGACCCAGTACTTC.

This clonotype was counted ten times or more. This chain links TRBV5-1 with TRBJ1-1; 9 bases match TRBD1. Germline trimming cut 4 bases from V and 3 bases from J; bases unmatched to any gene: 7. Germline V gene data show CDR1 as SGHRS and CDR2 as YFSETQ. This CDR3 region has 15 residues. CDR3 sequence reads: CASSPLTGGDTEAFF. CDR3 nucleotide sequence: TGCGCCAGCAGCCCCCTGACAGGGGGGGACACTGAAGCTTTCTTT.

This clonotype was seen at least ten times. The gene calls are TRBV5-1 and TRBJ2-5; 14 bases agree with TRBD2. Germline CDR1 and CDR2: SGHRS and YFSETQ. The CDR3 is made up of 16 amino acids. After removal of 0 bases from V and 2 bases from J, the junction contained 0 bases not matched to a gene. Written as DNA, the CDR3 is TGCGCCAGCAGCTTGGGACTAGCGGGGGGGCAAGAGACCCAGTACTTC. Amino acid sequence: CASSLGLAGGQETQYF.

This clonotype came up many times. The V and J genes are TRBV25-1 and TRBJ2-7; 7 nucleotides align to TRBD1. Trimming took 4 bases from V and 3 from J; bases not matched to a gene: 6. This CDR3 has 14 residues. Germline values: CDR1 MGHDK, CDR2 SYGVNS. CDR3 loop: CASSGDAGGYEQYF. The DNA of the CDR3 is TGTGCCAGCAGTGGGGACGCAGGGGGCTACGAGCAGTACTTC.

The genes are TRBV15 and TRBJ1-1; 7 nucleotides align to TRBD1. Germline-derived CDR1 and CDR2 are LNHNV and YYDKDF (reference sequence). The CDR3 totals 15 residues. The V and J ends lost 2 bases and 4 bases, in that order; junction bases with no gene match: 7. This CDR3 reads CATSRKTGIGTEAFF. CDR3 bases: TGTGCCACCAGCAGAAAGACAGGGATAGGCACTGAAGCTTTCTTT.

This clonotype appeared many times. The chain employs TRBV7-9 and TRBJ1-1; TRBD1 agrees at 7 bases. This CDR3 spans 13 amino acids. Looked up from germline, CDR1 is SEHNR and CDR2 is FQNEAQ (reference sequence). V lost 11 bases to trimming and J lost 4 bases; unmatched junction nucleotides: 10. The CDR3 nucleotides are TGTGCCGGGTCCGAGGGGGCGACCACTGAAGCTTTCTTT. Its translation: CAGSEGATTEAFF.

This clonotype was counted ten times or more. The rearrangement links TRBV20-1 to TRBJ1-5; tentative D call: TRBD1 (6 bases). The CDR3 is 13 amino acids. Trimming took 0 bases from V and 5 from J, leaving 8 bases between them. In germline, CDR1 is DFQATT, CDR2 SNEGSKA (reference sequence). The CDR3 nucleotides are TGCAGTGCTAGAGAGGGGGGCGATCAGCCCCAGCATTTT. It is translated as CSAREGGDQPQHF.

This clonotype was seen ten or more times. The J gene is TRBJ1-6, the V gene TRBV5-1, with 7 bases that match TRBD1. Germline CDR1 and CDR2: SGHRS and YFSETQ. The CDR3 consists of 15 residues. The J segment lost 9 bases and the V segment lost 4 bases, leaving 10 bases of the junction unmatched. CDR3 sequence reads: CASSLQTGKTSPLHF. In DNA, the CDR3 is TGCGCCAGCAGCCTCCAGACAGGGAAAACTTCACCCCTCCACTTT. Full variable domain (missing parts from reference TRBV5-1 and TRBJ1-6): KAGVTQTPRYLIKTRGQQVTLSCSPISGHRSVSWYQQTPGQGLQFLFEYFSETQRNKGNFPGRFSGRQFSNSRSEMNVSTLELGDSALYLCASSLQTGKTSPLHFGNGTRLTVT.

At least ten counts were recorded for this clonotype. The chain couples TRBV7-6 to TRBJ2-7; D may be TRBD2 (6 bases). Germline lookup yields CDR1 SGHVS and CDR2 FNYEAQ. Trimming took 5 bases from V and 0 from J, leaving 32 bases between them. The CDR3 runs 21 residues. DNA of the CDR3: TGTGCCAGCAGCGCCAGACCGAGCAATTTCCTCGGGCGGGGCAGCTCCTACGAGCAGTACTTC. Its translation is CASSARPSNFLGRGSSYEQYF.

This clonotype was recorded at least ten times. The chain recombines TRBV27 with TRBJ1-3, with D perhaps matching TRBD1 (5 bases). The CDR3 has 16 residues. Trimming took 3 bases from V and 2 from J, leaving 14 bases between them. Per germline, CDR1 MNHEY and CDR2 SMNVEV (reference sequence). The CDR3 region is CASSFAGSGPGNTIYF. In DNA form, the CDR3 reads TGTGCCAGCAGTTTCGCCGGATCGGGGCCTGGAAACACCATATATTTT.

The chain links TRBV5-1 to TRBJ2-7, with 9 bases fitting TRBD1. CDR3 length: 14 amino acids. V trimming: 6 bases; J trimming: 5 bases; junction bases outside the gene matches: 9. The V gene's germline CDR1 is SGHRS and CDR2 YFSETQ. The DNA of the CDR3 is TGCGCCAGCACGCTCCCGGGACAGGGTAACGAGCAGTACTTC. Amino acids: CASTLPGQGNEQYF.

This clonotype was counted many times. The CDR3 coding sequence is TGCGCCAGCAGCTTACGATGGCAGGGCGGAACTGAAGCTTTCTTT. Protein sequence: CASSLRWQGGTEAFF. V and J are TRBV5-1 and TRBJ1-1; TRBD1 is a possible D gene (5 bases). The V end was cut by 2 bases, the J end by 5 bases, with 16 bases between. CDR3 length: 15 amino acids. The germline V gene has CDR1 SGHRS and CDR2 YFSETQ.

This clonotype has at least ten counts. This chain uses TRBV20-1 with TRBJ1-3; no clear D. The CDR3 runs to 14 residues. Germline V gives CDR1 DFQATT, CDR2 SNEGSKA (reference sequence). V lost 3 bases and J lost 1, with 10 bases in between. DNA for the CDR3: TGCAGTGCTAGGACCCTGCAGTCTGGAAACACCATATATTTT. Amino acids: CSARTLQSGNTIYF.

This clonotype was found many times. The chain links TRBV20-1 to TRBJ2-1; D possibly corresponds to TRBD2 (7 bases). This CDR3 spans 15 amino acids. Trimming pared 0 bases from V and 8 bases from J, leaving 17 bases between. The germline V gene encodes CDR1 DFQATT and CDR2 SNEGSKA (reference sequence). DNA for the CDR3: TGCAGTGCTAGAGATCCGGGGGGCTCCTCCGATGAGCAGTTCTTC. It yields the protein CSARDPGGSSDEQFF.

This clonotype came up many times. The chain carries TRBV7-2 and TRBJ1-1, with D perhaps matching TRBD1 (6 bases). Germline loops: CDR1 SGHTA, CDR2 FQGNSA. The CDR3 has 13 amino acids. V was pared by 6 bases and J by 7 bases, with 15 bases between. CDR3 in DNA: TGTGCCAGCAGAAAAGACAGGCTAGATGAAGCTTTCTTT. This translates into CASRKDRLDEAFF. Full variable domain (outside the CDR3, taken from reference TRBV7-2 and TRBJ1-1): GAGVSQSPSNKVTEKGKDVELRCDPISGHTALYWYRQSLGQGLEFLIYFQGNSAPDKSGLPSDRFSAERTGGSVSTLTIQRTQQEDSAVYLCASRKDRLDEAFFGQGTRLTVV.

This clonotype was observed many times. This chain links TRBV10-3 with TRBJ2-7, with D maybe TRBD1 (7 bases). The V gene's germline CDR1 is ENHRY and CDR2 SYGVKD. Between the trimmed V and J ends, which lost 3 bases and 0 bases, there was a span of 15 bases. This CDR3 region has 16 residues. CDR3 bases: TGTGCCATCAGTGATGTAGCGCGGGACAGCTCCTACGAGCAGTACTTC. Protein sequence: CAISDVARDSSYEQYF.

This clonotype was picked up many times. V gene TRBV20-1 combines with J gene TRBJ1-3; D is ambiguous. This CDR3 is 11 amino acids long. The germline V gene has CDR1 DFQATT and CDR2 SNEGSKA (reference sequence). The V and J ends lost 1 base and 5 bases respectively, with 3 bases between them. This CDR3 is CSARVRNTIYF. In DNA form, the CDR3 reads TGCAGTGCTAGAGTTCGAAACACCATATATTTT.